This T cell receptor (beta chain) was identified in a study of blood T cell repertoires in COVID-19. Whole-study context: The United States, Italy and Spain provided the acute and convalescent COVID-19 samples.

In the original workflow: Estimated nucleated cell counts came from reference gene primer amplification. Clones were read by immunoSEQ multiplex PCR, and TCRdb kept only the in-frame ones, dropping some. The DNA gave D and trimming, while V, J and clone size come from that table. The sample lists about half a million clones; roughly 87% were seen once. The V end was cut by 8 bases, the J end by 9 bases, with 19 bases between. The germline gives CDR1 MNHEY, CDR2 SVGAGI. The CDR3 is 14 residues long. Sequenced sample: peripheral blood. The receptor comes from a man aged 18 to 29 with COVID-19, enrolled during active disease. The genes are TRBV6-5 and TRBJ2-2; weak D call: TRBD1 (6 bases). Here the CDR3 DNA reads TGTGCCAGCGTCCTGACAGGACCCCACCGGGAGCTGTTTTTT. Protein sequence: CASVLTGPHRELFF.